This T cell receptor (beta chain) derives from a study of CD4+ T cells in melanoma. General observations from the study: Diverse differentiation states were reported for melanoma neoantigen-specific CD4+ T cells. CD8+ T cell, macrophage and B cell function reportedly correlated with neoantigen-specific CD4+ T cells.

TCRdb keeps only in-frame clones here, not all; method: immunoSEQ multiplex PCR. The top ten clones hold approximately 3.5% of a sample with roughly 110,000 clones, around 92% of them seen once. The CDR3 runs to 16 residues. The J segment lost 10 bases and the V segment lost 2 bases, leaving 13 bases of the junction unmatched. Germline CDR1 and CDR2: SGHAT and FQNNGV. Worth noting for this clone: The antigen remains unidentified.

The TCR was taken from a human donor with melanoma. The chain joins TRBV11-2 to TRBJ1-1; 10 bases agree with TRBD1. The specimen sequenced was peripheral blood. CDR3 sequence: CASSLMGAGTGDRAFF. CDR3 DNA: TGTGCCAGCAGCTTAATGGGAGCCGGGACAGGGGATCGAGCTTTCTTT.